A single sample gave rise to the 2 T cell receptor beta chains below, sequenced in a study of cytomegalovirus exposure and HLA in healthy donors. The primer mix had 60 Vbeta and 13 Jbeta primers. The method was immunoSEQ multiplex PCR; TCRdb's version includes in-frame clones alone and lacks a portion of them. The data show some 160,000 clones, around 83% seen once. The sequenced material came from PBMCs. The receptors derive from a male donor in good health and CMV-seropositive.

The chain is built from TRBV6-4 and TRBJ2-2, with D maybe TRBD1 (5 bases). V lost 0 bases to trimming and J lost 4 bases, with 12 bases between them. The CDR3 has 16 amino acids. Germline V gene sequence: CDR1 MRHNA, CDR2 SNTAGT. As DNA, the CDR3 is TGTGCCAGCAGTGACTCCTTTAGACAGACCACCGGGGAGCTGTTTTTT. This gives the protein CASSDSFRQTTGELFF.

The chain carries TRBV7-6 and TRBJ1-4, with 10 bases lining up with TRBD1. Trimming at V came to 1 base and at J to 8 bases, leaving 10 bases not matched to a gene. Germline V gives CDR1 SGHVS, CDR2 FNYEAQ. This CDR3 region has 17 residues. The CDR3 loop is CASSLDVVTGGDEKLFF. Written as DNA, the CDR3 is TGTGCCAGCAGCTTAGACGTGGTGACAGGGGGCGACGAAAAACTGTTTTTT.